This T cell receptor (beta chain) is drawn from a study of T cells in Graves' hyperthyroidism and ophthalmopathy. Points from the study as a whole: For ophthalmopathy, model prediction preceded onset by a median about 6.4 months. Blood also showed most of the thyroid clonotypes that were expanded above 0.001.

The CDR3 is 15 residues long. V lost 6 bases, J lost 2 bases, and 14 bases lay in between. This clonotype was counted many times. The antigen remains undetermined. Orbital computed tomography and thyroid ultrasound, together with serum TRAb and thyroxine and clinical symptoms, were used for diagnoses. 10 ml fresh peripheral blood yielded the PBMCs. The CDR3 regions of TCR beta were amplified from RNA transcripts. A set of HTBI primers served as the primers for a first-round RT-PCR of the TCR CDR3. TCRdb fed the multiplex PCR reads into MiXCR, producing one record per CDR3 protein. Counted here are 490,000 or so distinct CDR3 sequences, approximately 23% occurring once; the ten biggest clones make up about 49%.

The origin of this receptor is a woman aged 70-85 years with Graves' ophthalmopathy. The sample was blood. The chain has TRBV12-3 or TRBV12-4 and TRBJ1-5; the D gene is possibly TRBD1 (6 bases). This chain's CDR3 is CASRIQGGGNQPQHF. In DNA, the CDR3 is TGTGCCAGCAGAATACAGGGAGGGGGCAATCAGCCCCAGCATTTT.